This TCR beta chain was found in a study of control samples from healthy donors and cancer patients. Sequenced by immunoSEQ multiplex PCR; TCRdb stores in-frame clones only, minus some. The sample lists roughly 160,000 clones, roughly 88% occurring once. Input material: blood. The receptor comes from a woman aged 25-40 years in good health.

The CDR3: CASSIPQRGGANEQFF. The CDR3, as DNA: TGTGCCAGTAGTATCCCCCAGCGGGGGGGCGCCAATGAGCAGTTCTTC. V is TRBV19 and J is TRBJ2-1; 10 bases are a match to TRBD2. V shed 3 bases, J shed 6 bases, and the junction held 8 bases outside the gene matches. Germline V lookup: CDR1 LNHDA, CDR2 SQIVND (reference sequence). This CDR3 is 16 amino acids long. The complete variable domain, with remaining parts taken from reference TRBV19 and TRBJ2-1, reads DGGITQSPKYLFRKEGQNVTLSCEQNLNHDAMYWYRQDPGQGLRLIYYSQIVNDFQKGDIAEGYSVSREKKESFPLTVTSAQKNPTAFYLCASSIPQRGGANEQFFGPGTRLTVL.